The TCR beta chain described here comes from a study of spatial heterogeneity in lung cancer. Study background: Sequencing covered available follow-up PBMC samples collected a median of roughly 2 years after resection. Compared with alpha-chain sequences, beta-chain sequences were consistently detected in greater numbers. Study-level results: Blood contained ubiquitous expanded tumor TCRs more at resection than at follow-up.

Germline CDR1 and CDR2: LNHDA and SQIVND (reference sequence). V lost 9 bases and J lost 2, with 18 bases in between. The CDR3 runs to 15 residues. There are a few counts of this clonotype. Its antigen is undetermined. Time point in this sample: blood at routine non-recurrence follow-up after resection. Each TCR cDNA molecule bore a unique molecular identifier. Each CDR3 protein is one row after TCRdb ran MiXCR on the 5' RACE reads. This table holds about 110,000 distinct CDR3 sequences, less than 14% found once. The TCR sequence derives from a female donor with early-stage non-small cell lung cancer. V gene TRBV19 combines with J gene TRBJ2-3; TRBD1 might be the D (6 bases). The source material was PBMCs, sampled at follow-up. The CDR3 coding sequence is TGTGCCAGCGAACCATCTGGACAGCCCACAGATACGCAGTATTTT. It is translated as CASEPSGQPTDTQYF.